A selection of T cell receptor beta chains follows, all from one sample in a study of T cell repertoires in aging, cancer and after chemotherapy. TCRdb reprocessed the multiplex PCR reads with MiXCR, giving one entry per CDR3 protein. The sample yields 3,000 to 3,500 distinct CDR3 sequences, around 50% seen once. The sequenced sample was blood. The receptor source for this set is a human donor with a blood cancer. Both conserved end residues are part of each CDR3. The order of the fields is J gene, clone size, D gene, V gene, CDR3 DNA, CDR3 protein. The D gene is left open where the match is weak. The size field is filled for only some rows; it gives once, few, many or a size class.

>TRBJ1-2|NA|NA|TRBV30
TGTGCCTGGAGCGTAGGAGGAGGGGGTGGCTACACCTTC
CAWSVGGGGGYTF
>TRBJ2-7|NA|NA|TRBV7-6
TGTGCCAGTGGAGGGTGGGGCAGGGGCTACGAGCAGTACTTC
CASGGWGRGYEQYF
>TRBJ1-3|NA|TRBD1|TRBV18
TGTGCCAGCTCACGCGAATTGACAGGGTCTGGAAACACCATATATTTT
CASSRELTGSGNTIYF
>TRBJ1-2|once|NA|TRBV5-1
TGCGCCAGCAGCTTGGAAGGCGCTACTTACTATGGCTACACCTTC
CASSLEGATYYGYTF
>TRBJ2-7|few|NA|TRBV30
TGTGCCTGGGACGGCCAGGGGATCTACGAGCAGTACTTC
CAWDGQGIYEQYF
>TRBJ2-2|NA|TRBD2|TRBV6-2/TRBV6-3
TGTGCCAGCAGTCTGGGGACTAGCACCGGGGAGCTGTTTTTT
CASSLGTSTGELFF
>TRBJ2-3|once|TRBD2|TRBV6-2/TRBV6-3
TGTGCCAGCACGCCTCTGGCGGGAGTGGGCACAGATACGCAGTATTTT
CASTPLAGVGTDTQYF
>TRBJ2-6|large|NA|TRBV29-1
TGCAGCGTTGATGGGACTGGGGCCAACGTCCTGACTTTC
CSVDGTGANVLTF
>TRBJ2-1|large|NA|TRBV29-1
TGCAGCGTTGAGGGTAACGATGAGCAGTTCTTC
CSVEGNDEQFF
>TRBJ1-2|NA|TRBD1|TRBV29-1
TGCAGCTACTGGACAGGGGGTTCCTCCGACACCTTC
CSYWTGGSSDTF
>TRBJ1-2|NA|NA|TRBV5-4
TGTGCCAGCAGCTTGGGGATCCCCCCCTATGGCTACACCTTC
CASSLGIPPYGYTF
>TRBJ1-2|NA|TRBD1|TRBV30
TGTGCCTGGAGATTGGCAGGGGGCGATGGCTACACCTTC
CAWRLAGGDGYTF
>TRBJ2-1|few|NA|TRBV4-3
TGCGCCAGCAGCCAAGAGACAATGAGGGCTGATGAGCAGTTCTTC
CASSQETMRADEQFF
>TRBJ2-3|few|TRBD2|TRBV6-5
TGTGCCAGCAGTTATGACCGGACTAGGACAGATACGCAGTATTTT
CASSYDRTRTDTQYF
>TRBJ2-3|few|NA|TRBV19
TGTGCCAGTACCCTCGGAGGGGCGGATACGCAGTATTTT
CASTLGGADTQYF
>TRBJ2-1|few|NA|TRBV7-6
TGTGCCAGCAGCCCACTCGTGGTGAGTGACAATGAGCAGTTCTTC
CASSPLVVSDNEQFF
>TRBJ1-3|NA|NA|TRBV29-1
TGCAGCGTTCACGGCGGGGGATCTGGAAACACCATATATTTT
CSVHGGGSGNTIYF
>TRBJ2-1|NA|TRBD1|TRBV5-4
TGTGCCAGCAGTCGGAAGAAAACAGGGGCCTACAATGAGCAGTTCTTC
CASSRKKTGAYNEQFF
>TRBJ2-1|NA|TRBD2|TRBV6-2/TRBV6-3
TGTGCCAGCAGTTACCTGGCTACTAGCGGGATAAATGAGCAGTTCTTC
CASSYLATSGINEQFF
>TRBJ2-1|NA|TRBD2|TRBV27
TGTGCCAGCAGTTTCACGGGAGGGTTCTACAATGAGCAGTTCTTC
CASSFTGGFYNEQFF
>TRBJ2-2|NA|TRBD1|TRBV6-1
TGTGCCATCAGTGAGTGGGACAGGCGGAACACCGGGGAGCTGTTTTTT
CAISEWDRRNTGELFF
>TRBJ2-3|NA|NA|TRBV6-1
TGTGCCAGCAGCGCGGAAGCGCGGGATACGCAGTATTTT
CASSAEARDTQYF